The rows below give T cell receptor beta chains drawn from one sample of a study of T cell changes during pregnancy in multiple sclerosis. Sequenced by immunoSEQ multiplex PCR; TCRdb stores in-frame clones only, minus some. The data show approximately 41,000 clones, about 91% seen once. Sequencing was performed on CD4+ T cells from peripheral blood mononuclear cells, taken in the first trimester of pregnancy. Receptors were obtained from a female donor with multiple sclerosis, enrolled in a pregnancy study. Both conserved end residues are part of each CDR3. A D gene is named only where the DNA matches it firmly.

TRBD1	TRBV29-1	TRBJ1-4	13	TGCAGCGTAGCCGGGACAGGGAAGGAAAAACTGTTTTTT	CSVAGTGKEKLFF
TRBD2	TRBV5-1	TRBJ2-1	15	TGCGCCAGCAGCTCAGCGGGAGCCGTTTACAATGAGCAGTTCTTC	CASSSAGAVYNEQFF
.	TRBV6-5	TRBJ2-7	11	TGTGCCAGCAGTAACACGGGGGAGCAGTACTTC	CASSNTGEQYF
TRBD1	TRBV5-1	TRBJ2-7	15	TGCGCCAGCAGCCCCAGACAGGGAGCTTTCTACGAGCAGTACTTC	CASSPRQGAFYEQYF
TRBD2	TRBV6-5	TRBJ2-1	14	TGTGCCAGCAGAGCCCTAGCGGGAAGTGCTGAGCAGTTCTTC	CASRALAGSAEQFF
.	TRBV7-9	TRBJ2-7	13	TGTGCCAGCAGCTTAGACAGGGTAGACGAGCAGTACTTC	CASSLDRVDEQYF
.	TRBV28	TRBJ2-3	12	TGTGCCAGCAGCCCGAACAGAGATACGCAGTATTTT	CASSPNRDTQYF
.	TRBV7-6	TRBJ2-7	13	TGTGCCAGCAGCTTAGGTGGACTCTACGAGCAGTACTTC	CASSLGGLYEQYF
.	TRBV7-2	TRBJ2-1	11	TGTGCCAGCAGCCCTGAGGGCGGGATATTCTTC	CASSPEGGIFF
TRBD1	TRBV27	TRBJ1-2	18	TGTGCCAGCAGTCTCTTAGGGGACCTGGGACAGGGGAACTATGGCTACACCTTC	CASSLLGDLGQGNYGYTF
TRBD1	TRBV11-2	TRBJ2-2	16	TGTGCCAGCAGCTTGGGACAGGCGACGAACACCGGGGAGCTGTTTTTT	CASSLGQATNTGELFF